This TCR beta chain was sequenced for a study of shared clonotypes between healthy human individuals. Naive CD8 cells were CD45RO-negative, positively selected for CCR7, excluding terminally differentiated effector memory CD45RA+ cells. Study-wide findings and caveats: Estimated richness values were generally larger in naive subsets than in memory subsets.

The authors distributed each subset's genomic DNA evenly over several immunoSEQ plates. Assay: immunoSEQ multiplex PCR; the TCRdb copy retains only in-frame clones and omits some. The sample holds 1.5 million to 2.5 million clones, 85% to 95% seen once. About this clone: Antigen: not known.

The clonotype comes from a man in his late teens or twenties in good health. Sequenced: naive CD8+ T cells sorted from blood.

The CDR3 loop is CASSVWGQFYEQYF. The CDR3 DNA reads TGTGCCAGTAGTGTTTGGGGGCAATTCTACGAGCAGTACTTC. This chain links TRBV19 with TRBJ2-7, with a possible D match to TRBD1 (6 bases). Germline CDR1 is LNHDA and CDR2 is SQIVND (reference sequence). The CDR3 spans 14 residues. V was cut by 5 bases and J by 3 bases, with 14 bases left in between. The full variable domain, completed using reference TRBV19 and TRBJ2-7, is DGGITQSPKYLFRKEGQNVTLSCEQNLNHDAMYWYRQDPGQGLRLIYYSQIVNDFQKGDIAEGYSVSREKKESFPLTVTSAQKNPTAFYLCASSVWGQFYEQYFGPGTRLTVT.